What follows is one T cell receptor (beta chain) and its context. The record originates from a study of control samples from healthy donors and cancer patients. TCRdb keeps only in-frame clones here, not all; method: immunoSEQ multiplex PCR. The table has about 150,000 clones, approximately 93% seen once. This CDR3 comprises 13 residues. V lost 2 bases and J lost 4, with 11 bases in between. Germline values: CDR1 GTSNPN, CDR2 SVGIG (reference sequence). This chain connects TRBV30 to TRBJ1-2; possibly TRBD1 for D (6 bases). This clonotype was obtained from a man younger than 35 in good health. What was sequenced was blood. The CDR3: CAWSTGQSYGYTF. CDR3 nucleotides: TGTGCCTGGAGTACAGGACAGTCCTATGGCTACACCTTC.